This entry is about one TCR beta chain. Its target antigen remains unknown. The input lacks base qualities; no much larger clone sits a single base away. The sample is drawn from a study of blood T cell repertoires in COVID-19 (dated by TCRdb to 2018 to 2021). Some background on the complete study: Samples covering the acute and convalescent phases of COVID-19 were provided by collaborators in the United States, Italy and Spain. The prospective study material was composed of cDNA or gDNA derived from T cells, B-cell-depleted T cells, or PBMCs. Subjects who had been exposed to COVID-19, were actively infected with it, or had recovered from it provided the deeply sampled blood TCRbeta repertoires that made up the dataset. The repertoires were made available in a free public database intended to serve as a resource for research on the immune response to SARS-CoV-2. Samples were obtained from the ongoing ImmuneRACE study (first 160 participants) and from some 1,300 subjects provided by 6 global collaborators. A de-identified subject ID, COVID-19 status, age in years and sex were almost always included in the sample metadata. Where HLA class I and class II types were available, the types were taken from metadata supplied by the sample provider, not from assay-based typing. What the work shows at the level of the full study, not this receptor alone: The amount of clinical and demographic metadata varied by source and participant and was provided uncurated.

V is shortened by 3 bases, J by 7 bases, and the region joining them spans 15 bases. CDR1 and CDR2 were assigned from the germline V gene as SGHNT and YENEEA. The CDR3 covers 15 residues, taking in both the cysteine and the phenylalanine. Here the CDR3 DNA is all that survives: 45 bases in frame from base 1. TCRbeta CDR3 regions were amplified from genomic DNA by means of the immunoSEQ Assay, a bias-controlled multiplex PCR. On the study's bioinformatics: Nucleated cell counts per sample were estimated from amplification of reference gene primers within the assay. To quantify the absolute abundance of each unique TCRbeta CDR3 rearrangement, sequence reads were collapsed and filtered. For each sample, productive Simpson clonality was calculated as the square root of Simpson's diversity index across productive rearrangements. TCRdb re-hosts the immuneACCESS table, in-frame sequences only. Its copies lack some clones; in the studies checked, an unresolved V gene accounts for under half of them, and the cause for the rest is not known. Clonal size and the V and J genes are those of that table, whereas D and trimming came from the DNA. The sample records 200,000 to 300,000 clones, roughly 86% of which are singletons. More than 6.5% of the sample is held by the ten biggest clonotypes.

The collaborating institutions used their own protocols to collect whole blood in K2EDTA tubes. Collaborator samples were shipped for TCRbeta analysis as frozen whole blood, isolated PBMCs, or DNA extracted from either sample type. The sample was peripheral blood. The rearrangement joined TRBV11-3 to TRBJ1-4; the D gene is perhaps TRBD1, from 5 matching bases. The receptor was isolated from a woman between 70 and 85 years old with active or convalescent COVID-19. CDR3 sequence: CASSFLSRGSEKLFF. The DNA sequence is TGTGCCAGCAGCTTTCTGTCGCGGGGGAGTGAAAAACTGTTTTTT.